This TCR beta chain is from a study of blood T cell repertoires in COVID-19. Study details: COVID-19 samples, acute and convalescent, were from the United States, Italy and Spain.

As handled by the study authors: Reference gene primers were amplified, and this amplification served to estimate nucleated cell counts. Sequencing was performed with immunoSEQ multiplex PCR; in TCRdb, only in-frame clones are kept and a portion is missing. That table supplies the V and J calls and clone size; D and trimming were determined from the DNA. Of roughly 230,000 clones listed, about 88% are singletons. CDR3 length: 16 amino acids. Germline assignment: CDR1 LNHDA and CDR2 SQIVND (reference sequence). Trimming removed 3 bases from V and 4 bases from J; junction bases left unmatched: 6. This chain joins TRBV19 and TRBJ2-1; 10 positions match TRBD2. The sample taken for sequencing was peripheral blood. The TCR was taken from a woman in her thirties or forties who had recovered from COVID-19. The CDR3 here is CASSIPRTSGYNEQFF. The CDR3 region has the DNA TGTGCCAGTAGTATCCCCCGGACTAGCGGATACAATGAGCAGTTCTTC.